The entry below describes one T cell receptor beta chain. Germline V lookup: CDR1 SGHVS, CDR2 FNYEAQ. The CDR3 extends over 12 amino acids. Trimming removed 2 bases at V and 5 bases at J, with 5 bases between. Clones were sequenced by immunoSEQ multiplex PCR, and TCRdb holds only the in-frame ones, with some missing. The top ten hold approximately 4% of the sample, which has under 200,000 clones, 80% to 90% seen once. The data were taken from a study of blood T cell repertoires in COVID-19. Sequencing was carried out using PBMCs or T cells enriched from blood (not recorded which). The origin of this receptor is a woman aged 45 to 65 in a cohort exposed to, infected with or recovered from COVID-19 (not recorded which). The chain carries TRBV7-6 and TRBJ2-3; no clear D gene. This chain's CDR3 is CASSLSVDTQYF. The CDR3 nucleotides read TGTGCCAGCAGCTTATCAGTAGATACGCAGTATTTT.